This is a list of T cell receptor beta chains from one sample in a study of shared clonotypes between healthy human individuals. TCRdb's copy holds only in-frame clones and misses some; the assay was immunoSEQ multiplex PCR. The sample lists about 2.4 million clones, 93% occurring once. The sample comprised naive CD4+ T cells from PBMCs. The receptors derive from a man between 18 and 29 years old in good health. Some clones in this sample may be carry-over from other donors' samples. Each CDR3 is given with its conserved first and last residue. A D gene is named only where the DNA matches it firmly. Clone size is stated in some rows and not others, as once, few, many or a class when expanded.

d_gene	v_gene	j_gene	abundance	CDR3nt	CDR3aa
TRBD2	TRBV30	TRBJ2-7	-	TGTGCCTGGAGTTCGGGGGGGATCTACGAGCAGTACTTC	CAWSSGGIYEQYF
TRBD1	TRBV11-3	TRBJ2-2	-	TGTGCCAGCAGCTTGACTCTTGGACAGGTCGCGAACACCGGGGAGCTGTTTTTT	CASSLTLGQVANTGELFF
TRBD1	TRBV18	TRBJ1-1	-	TGTGCCAGCTCACCACCTTCCGGGACAGGGGGTGAAGACACTGAAGCTTTCTTT	CASSPPSGTGGEDTEAFF
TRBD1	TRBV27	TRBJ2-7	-	TGTGCCAGCAGTCCCCATGGACAGGGGGTCCCCTACGAGCAGTACTTC	CASSPHGQGVPYEQYF
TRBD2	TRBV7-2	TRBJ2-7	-	TGTGCCAGCAGCCCGGGTCTAGCGGGGGCCTACGAGCAGTACTTC	CASSPGLAGAYEQYF
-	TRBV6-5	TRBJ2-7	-	TGTGCCAGCAGAGATATACAGAGCTCCTACGAGCAGTACTTC	CASRDIQSSYEQYF
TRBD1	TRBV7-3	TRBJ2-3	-	TGTGCCAGCAGCCCTGACAGGGGGCTTGGAGATACGCAGTATTTT	CASSPDRGLGDTQYF
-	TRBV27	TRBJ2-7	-	TGTGCCAGCAGTTTATGGTCCAGGGGAACCTACGAGCAGTACTTC	CASSLWSRGTYEQYF
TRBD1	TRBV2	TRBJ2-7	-	TGTGCCAGCAGTCGGACAGGTTACTTGCCCGAGCAGTACTTC	CASSRTGYLPEQYF
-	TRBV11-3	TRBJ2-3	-	TGTGCCAGCAGCTTAGTGCCGGGAGTGGGCACAGATACGCAGTATTTT	CASSLVPGVGTDTQYF
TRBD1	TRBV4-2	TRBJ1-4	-	TGTGCCAGCAGCCCCTCTATACAGGGGGTCTATGAAAAACTGTTTTTT	CASSPSIQGVYEKLFF
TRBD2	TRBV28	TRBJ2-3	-	TGTGCCAGCTCAGGGACTAGCGCAGATACGCAGTATTTT	CASSGTSADTQYF
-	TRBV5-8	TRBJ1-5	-	TGTGCCAGCAGCGCTCGGGGAGGGGCTATGAATCAGCCCCAGCATTTT	CASSARGGAMNQPQHF
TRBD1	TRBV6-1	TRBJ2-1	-	TGTGCCAGCAGTCGGACCGGGACAGGGGACTCAATCTTC	CASSRTGTGDSIF
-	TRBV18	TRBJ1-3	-	TGTGCCAGCTCACCATCCCCGGACTTCTCTGGAAACACCATATATTTT	CASSPSPDFSGNTIYF
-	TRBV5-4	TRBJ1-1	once	TGTGCCAGCAGCCCCTCGCAGGGACGCTTCGAAGCTTTCTTT	CASSPSQGRFEAFF
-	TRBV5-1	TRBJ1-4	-	TGCGCCAGCAGCTTGGGACGAGGGGGTAATGAAAAACTGTTTTTT	CASSLGRGGNEKLFF
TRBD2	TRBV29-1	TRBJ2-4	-	TGCAGCGTTGTGGCGGGAGATCCTAAAAACATTCAGTACTTC	CSVVAGDPKNIQYF
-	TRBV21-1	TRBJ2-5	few	TGTGCCAGCAGCAAAGACAGGGAAGAGACCCAGTACTTC	CASSKDREETQYF
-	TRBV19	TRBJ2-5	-	TGTGCCAGTAAAAAGGACGATCAAGAGACCCAGTACTTC	CASKKDDQETQYF
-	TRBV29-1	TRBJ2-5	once	TGCAGCGCTGAACCGGCAGGGCCTGGTCAAGAGACCCAGTACTTC	CSAEPAGPGQETQYF
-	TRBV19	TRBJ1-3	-	TGTGCCAGTAACAATCGGGGCACCTCTGGAAACACCATATATTTT	CASNNRGTSGNTIYF
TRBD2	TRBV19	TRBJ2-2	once	TGTGCCAAAATGAGTTTAGGACTAGCGGTGAACACCGGGGAGCTGTTTTTT	CAKMSLGLAVNTGELFF
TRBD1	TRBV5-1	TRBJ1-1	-	TGCGCCAGCAGCATAGGACAGGGCGGGACTGAAGCTTTCTTT	CASSIGQGGTEAFF
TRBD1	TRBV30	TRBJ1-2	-	TGTGCCTGGGGGTACCGGGACAGGGTAAGCGAGGGCTACACCTTC	CAWGYRDRVSEGYTF
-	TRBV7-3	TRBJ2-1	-	TGTGCCAGCAGCCTAACCCAAGACAATGAGCAGTTCTTC	CASSLTQDNEQFF
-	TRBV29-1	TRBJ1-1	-	TGCAGCGTTGAGACAGCTATGAACACTGAAGCTTTCTTT	CSVETAMNTEAFF
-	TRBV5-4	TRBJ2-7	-	TGTGCCAGCAGCTTGTTGGACACCTCCTACGAGCAGTACTTC	CASSLLDTSYEQYF
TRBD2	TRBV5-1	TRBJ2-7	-	TGCGCCAGCAGCTTGGTTATTAGCGGGAGATCCGAGCAGTACTTC	CASSLVISGRSEQYF
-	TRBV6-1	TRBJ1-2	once	TGTGCCAGCAGTGAATCGGGGGGCGTTGGCTACACCTTC	CASSESGGVGYTF
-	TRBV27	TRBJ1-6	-	TGTGCCAGTACCTCCTCCCCCCAGGGATATAATTCACCCCTCCACTTT	CASTSSPQGYNSPLHF
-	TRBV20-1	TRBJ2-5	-	TGCAGTGCTAGAATAGAGACCCAGTACTTC	CSARIETQYF
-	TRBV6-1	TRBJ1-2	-	TGTGCCAGCAGTGCTCAGGGTGTTGGCTACACCTTC	CASSAQGVGYTF
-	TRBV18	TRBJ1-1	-	TGTGCCAGCTCTCAAACGGACAGCTACACTGAAGCTTTCTTT	CASSQTDSYTEAFF
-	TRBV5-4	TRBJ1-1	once	TGTGCCAGCAGCTTGTATAACAGTTACACTGAAGCTTTCTTT	CASSLYNSYTEAFF
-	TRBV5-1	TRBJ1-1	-	TGCGCCAGCAGCTTTCTGCAGGGGCACACTGAAGCTTTCTTT	CASSFLQGHTEAFF
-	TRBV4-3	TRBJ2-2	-	TGCGCCAGCAGACTGACGGTTAACACCGGGGAGCTGTTTTTT	CASRLTVNTGELFF
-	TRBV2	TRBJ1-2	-	TGTGCCAGCAGTGACAGGGGTTGGGGTAACTATGGCTACACCTTC	CASSDRGWGNYGYTF
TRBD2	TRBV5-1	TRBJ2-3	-	TGCGCCAGCAGCTACTACGGGACTAGCGGGAGTGCAGATACGCAGTATTTT	CASSYYGTSGSADTQYF
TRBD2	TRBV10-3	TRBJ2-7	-	TGTGCCACTAACAGGGGACTAGCGGGGGATCTCTACGAGCAGTACTTC	CATNRGLAGDLYEQYF
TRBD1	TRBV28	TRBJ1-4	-	TGTGCCAGCAGGGACAGGACATCAACTAATGAAAAACTGTTTTTT	CASRDRTSTNEKLFF
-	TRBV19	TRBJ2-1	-	TGTGCCAGTAGTATTGGGGGTACTGAGCAGTTCTTC	CASSIGGTEQFF
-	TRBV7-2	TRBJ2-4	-	TGTGCCAGCAGCTTAGTTTTCCAGGGACTAGCCAAAAACATTCAGTACTTC	CASSLVFQGLAKNIQYF
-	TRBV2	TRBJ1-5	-	TGTGCCAGCAGTGAATTTGGGGACCAGCCCCAGCATTTT	CASSEFGDQPQHF
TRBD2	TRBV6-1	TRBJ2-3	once	TGTGCCAGCCTTTCCGGGACTACGATCACAGATACGCAGTATTTT	CASLSGTTITDTQYF